The sequence of this TCR beta chain was determined in a study of blood T cell repertoires in COVID-19. Study processing details: Amplified reference gene primers provided the basis for estimating nucleated cell counts. Method: immunoSEQ multiplex PCR; TCRdb's copy keeps in-frame clones and lacks some. From that table come the V and J calls and clone size; the DNA was used to work out D and trimming. This sample carries around 170,000 clones, 86% of them seen once, and the ten largest clones take about 3.9%. Germline-derived CDR1 and CDR2 are SEHNR and FQNEAQ (reference sequence). V trimming: 1 base; J trimming: 11 bases; junction bases outside the gene matches: 15. This CDR3 is built from 16 residues.

The sequence came from a woman between 65 and 79 years old with acute or convalescent COVID-19. Input material: peripheral blood. This sequence joins TRBV7-9 and TRBJ1-1; 8 nucleotides agree with TRBD1. This chain's CDR3 is CASSLGVGLQGDRAFF. CDR3 bases: TGTGCCAGCAGCTTAGGGGTAGGGTTACAGGGGGACCGGGCTTTCTTT.